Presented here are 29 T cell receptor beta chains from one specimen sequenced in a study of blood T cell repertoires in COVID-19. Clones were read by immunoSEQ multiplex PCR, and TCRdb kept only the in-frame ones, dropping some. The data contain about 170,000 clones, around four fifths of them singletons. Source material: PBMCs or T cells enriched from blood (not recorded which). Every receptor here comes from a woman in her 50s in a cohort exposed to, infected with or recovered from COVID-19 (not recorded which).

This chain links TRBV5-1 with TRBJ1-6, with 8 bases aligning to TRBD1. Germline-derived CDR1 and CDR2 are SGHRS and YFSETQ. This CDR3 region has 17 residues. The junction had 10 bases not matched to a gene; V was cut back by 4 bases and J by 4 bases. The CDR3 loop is CASSLSDRGYYNSPLHF. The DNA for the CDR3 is TGCGCCAGCAGCCTGTCAGACAGGGGTTATTATAATTCACCCCTCCACTTT.

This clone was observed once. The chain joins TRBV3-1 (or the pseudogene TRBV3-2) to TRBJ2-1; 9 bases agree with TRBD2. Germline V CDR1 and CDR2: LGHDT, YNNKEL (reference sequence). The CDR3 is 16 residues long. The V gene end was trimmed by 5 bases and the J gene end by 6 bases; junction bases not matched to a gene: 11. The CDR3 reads CASSLTPGLAFNEQFF. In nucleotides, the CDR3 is TGTGCCAGCAGCTTAACACCGGGACTAGCTTTCAATGAGCAGTTCTTC.

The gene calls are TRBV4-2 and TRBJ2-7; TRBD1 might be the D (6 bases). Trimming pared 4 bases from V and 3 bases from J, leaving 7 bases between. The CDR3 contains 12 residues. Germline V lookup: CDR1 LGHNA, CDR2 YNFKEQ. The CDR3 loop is CASSLRGYEQYF. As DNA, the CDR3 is TGTGCCAGCAGCCTCAGGGGCTACGAGCAGTACTTC.

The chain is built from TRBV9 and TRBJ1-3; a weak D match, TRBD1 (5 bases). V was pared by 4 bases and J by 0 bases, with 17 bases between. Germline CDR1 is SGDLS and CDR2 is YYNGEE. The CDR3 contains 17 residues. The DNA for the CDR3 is TGTGCCAGCAGCCCTCTGTCAGGGACTTTCTCTGGAAACACCATATATTTT. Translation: CASSPLSGTFSGNTIYF.

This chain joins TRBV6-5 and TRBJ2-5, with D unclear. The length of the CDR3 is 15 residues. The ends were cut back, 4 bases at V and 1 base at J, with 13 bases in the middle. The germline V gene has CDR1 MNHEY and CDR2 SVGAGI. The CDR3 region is CASSSYSPLQETQYF. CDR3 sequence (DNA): TGTGCCAGCAGTTCCTATAGCCCGCTCCAAGAGACCCAGTACTTC.

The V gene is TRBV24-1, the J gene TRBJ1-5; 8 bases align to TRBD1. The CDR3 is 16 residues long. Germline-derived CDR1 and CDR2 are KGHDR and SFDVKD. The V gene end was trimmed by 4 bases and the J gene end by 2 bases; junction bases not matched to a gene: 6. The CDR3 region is CATSEGQGEGNQPQHF. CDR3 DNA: TGTGCCACCAGTGAAGGACAGGGAGAAGGCAATCAGCCCCAGCATTTT.

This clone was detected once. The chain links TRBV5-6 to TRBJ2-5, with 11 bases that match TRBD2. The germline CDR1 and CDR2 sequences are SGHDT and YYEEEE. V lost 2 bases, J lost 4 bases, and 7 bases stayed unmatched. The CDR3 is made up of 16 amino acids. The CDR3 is CASSFGTSGNLETQYF. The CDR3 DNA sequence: TGTGCCAGCAGCTTCGGGACTAGCGGTAATTTAGAGACCCAGTACTTC.

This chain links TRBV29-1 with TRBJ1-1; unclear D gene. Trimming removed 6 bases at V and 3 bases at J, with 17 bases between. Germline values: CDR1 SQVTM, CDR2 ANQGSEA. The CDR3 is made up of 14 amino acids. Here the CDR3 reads CSVELAGRYTEAFF. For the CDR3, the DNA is TGCAGCGTCGAACTTGCTGGGAGATACACTGAAGCTTTCTTT.

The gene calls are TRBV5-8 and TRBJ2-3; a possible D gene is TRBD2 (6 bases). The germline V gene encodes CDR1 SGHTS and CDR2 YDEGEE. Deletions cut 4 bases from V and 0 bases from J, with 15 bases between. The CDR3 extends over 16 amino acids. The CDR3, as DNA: TGTGCCAGCAGCCCGGGGACGGGGGTTAGCACAGATACGCAGTATTTT. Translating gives CASSPGTGVSTDTQYF.

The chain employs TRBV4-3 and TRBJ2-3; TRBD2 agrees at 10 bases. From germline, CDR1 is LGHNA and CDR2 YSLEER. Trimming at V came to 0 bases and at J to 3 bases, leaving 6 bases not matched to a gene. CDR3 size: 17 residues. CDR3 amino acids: CASSQDPAGGLTDTQYF. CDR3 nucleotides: TGCGCCAGCAGCCAAGATCCAGCGGGGGGGCTAACAGATACGCAGTATTTT.

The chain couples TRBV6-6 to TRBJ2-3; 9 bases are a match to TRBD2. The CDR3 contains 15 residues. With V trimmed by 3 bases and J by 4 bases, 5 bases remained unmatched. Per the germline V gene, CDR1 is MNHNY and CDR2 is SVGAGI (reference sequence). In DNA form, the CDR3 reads TGTGCCAGCAGTTATCTCGGCGGGGGGGCAGATACGCAGTATTTT. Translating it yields CASSYLGGGADTQYF.

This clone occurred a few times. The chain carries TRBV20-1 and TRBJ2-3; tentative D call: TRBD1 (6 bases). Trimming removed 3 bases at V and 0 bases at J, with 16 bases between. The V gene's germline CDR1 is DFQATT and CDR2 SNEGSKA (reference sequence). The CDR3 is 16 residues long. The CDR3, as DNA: TGCAGTGCTAGTCTCGGACAGACCCCCAGCACAGATACGCAGTATTTT. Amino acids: CSASLGQTPSTDTQYF.

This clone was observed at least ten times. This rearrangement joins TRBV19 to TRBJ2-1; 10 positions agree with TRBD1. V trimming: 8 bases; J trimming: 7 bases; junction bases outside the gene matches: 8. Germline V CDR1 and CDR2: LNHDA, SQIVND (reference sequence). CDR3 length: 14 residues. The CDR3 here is CASSGQGFWNEQFF. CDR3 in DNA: TGTGCCAGTTCGGGACAGGGGTTTTGGAATGAGCAGTTCTTC.

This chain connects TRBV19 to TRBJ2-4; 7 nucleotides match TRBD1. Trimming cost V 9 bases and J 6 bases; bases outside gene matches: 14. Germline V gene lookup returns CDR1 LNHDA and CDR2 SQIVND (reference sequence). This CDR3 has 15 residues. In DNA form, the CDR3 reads TGTGCCAGAAGCAAGACAGGGCTTTTTGGAAACATTCAGTACTTC. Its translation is CARSKTGLFGNIQYF.

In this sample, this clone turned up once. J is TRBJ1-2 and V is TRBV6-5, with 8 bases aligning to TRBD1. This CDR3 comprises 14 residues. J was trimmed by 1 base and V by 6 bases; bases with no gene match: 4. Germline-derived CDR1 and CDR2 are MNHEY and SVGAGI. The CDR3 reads CASSRGQGNYGYTF. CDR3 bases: TGTGCCAGCAGCCGCGGACAGGGTAACTATGGCTACACCTTC.

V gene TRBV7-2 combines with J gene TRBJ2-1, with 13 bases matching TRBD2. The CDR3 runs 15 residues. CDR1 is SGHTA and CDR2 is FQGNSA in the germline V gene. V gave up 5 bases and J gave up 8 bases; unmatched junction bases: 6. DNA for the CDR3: TGTGCCAGCAGCCCACTAGCGGGAGGGGGCGATGAGCAGTTCTTC. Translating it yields CASSPLAGGGDEQFF.

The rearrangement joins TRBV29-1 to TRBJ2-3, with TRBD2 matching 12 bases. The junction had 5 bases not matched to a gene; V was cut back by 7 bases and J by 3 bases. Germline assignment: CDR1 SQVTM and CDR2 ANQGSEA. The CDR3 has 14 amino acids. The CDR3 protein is CSGRTSGMTDTQYF. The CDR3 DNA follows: TGCAGCGGCCGGACTAGCGGGATGACAGATACGCAGTATTTT.

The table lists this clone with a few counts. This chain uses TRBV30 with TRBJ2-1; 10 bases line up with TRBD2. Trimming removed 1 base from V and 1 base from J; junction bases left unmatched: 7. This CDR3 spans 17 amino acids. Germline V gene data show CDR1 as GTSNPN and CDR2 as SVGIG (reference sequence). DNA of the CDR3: TGTGCCTGGAGTGCCAGCGGGGGGGTAGTGTCCTACAATGAGCAGTTCTTC. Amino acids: CAWSASGGVVSYNEQFF. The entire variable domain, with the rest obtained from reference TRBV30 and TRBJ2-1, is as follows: SQTIHQWPATLVQPVGSPLSLECTVEGTSNPNLYWYRQAAGRGLQLLFYSVGIGQISSEVPQNLSASRPQDRQFILSSKKLLLSDSGFYLCAWSASGGVVSYNEQFFGPGTRLTVL.

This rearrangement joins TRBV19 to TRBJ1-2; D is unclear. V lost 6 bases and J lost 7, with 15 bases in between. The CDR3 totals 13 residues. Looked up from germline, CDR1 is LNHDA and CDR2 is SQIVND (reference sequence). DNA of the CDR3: TGTGCCAGTAGAGTTGCCGGCCCGGGTGGCTACACCTTC. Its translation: CASRVAGPGGYTF.

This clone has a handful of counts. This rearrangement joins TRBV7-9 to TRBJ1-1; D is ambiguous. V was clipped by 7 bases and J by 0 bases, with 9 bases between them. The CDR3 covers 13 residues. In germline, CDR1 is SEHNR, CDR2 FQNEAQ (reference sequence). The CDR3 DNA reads TGTGCCAGCACTGGGCAGATGAACACTGAAGCTTTCTTT. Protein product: CASTGQMNTEAFF. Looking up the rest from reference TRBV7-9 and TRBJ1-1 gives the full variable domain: DTGVSQNPRHKITKRGQNVTFRCDPISEHNRLYWYRQTLGQGPEFLTYFQNEAQLEKSRLLSDRFSAERPKGSFSTLEIQRTEQGDSAMYLCASTGQMNTEAFFGQGTRLTVV.

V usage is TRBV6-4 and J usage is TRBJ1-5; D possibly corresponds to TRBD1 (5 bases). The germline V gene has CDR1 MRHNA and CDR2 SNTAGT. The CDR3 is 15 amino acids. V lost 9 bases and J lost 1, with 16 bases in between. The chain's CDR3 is CARSEQGQSNQPQHF. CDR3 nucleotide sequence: TGTGCCAGATCCGAGCAGGGTCAAAGCAATCAGCCCCAGCATTTT.

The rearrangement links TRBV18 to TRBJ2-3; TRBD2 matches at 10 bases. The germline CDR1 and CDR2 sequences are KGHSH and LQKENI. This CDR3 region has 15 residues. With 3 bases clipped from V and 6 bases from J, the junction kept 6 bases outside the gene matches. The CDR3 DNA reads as TGTGCCAGCTCACCGTTAGCGGGAGGTGGGGATACGCAGTATTTT. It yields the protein CASSPLAGGGDTQYF.

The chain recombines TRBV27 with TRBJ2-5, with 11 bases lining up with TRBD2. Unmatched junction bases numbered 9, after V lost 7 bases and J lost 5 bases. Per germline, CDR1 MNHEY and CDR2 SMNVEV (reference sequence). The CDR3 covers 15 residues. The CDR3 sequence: CASKASGRRYETQYF. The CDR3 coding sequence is TGTGCCAGCAAGGCTAGCGGGAGGCGGTATGAGACCCAGTACTTC.

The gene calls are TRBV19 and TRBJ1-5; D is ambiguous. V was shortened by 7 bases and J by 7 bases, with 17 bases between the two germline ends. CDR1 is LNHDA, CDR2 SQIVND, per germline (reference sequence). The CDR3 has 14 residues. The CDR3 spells CASTPSGVGQPQHF. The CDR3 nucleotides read TGTGCCAGTACCCCAAGCGGGGTAGGCCAGCCCCAGCATTTT.

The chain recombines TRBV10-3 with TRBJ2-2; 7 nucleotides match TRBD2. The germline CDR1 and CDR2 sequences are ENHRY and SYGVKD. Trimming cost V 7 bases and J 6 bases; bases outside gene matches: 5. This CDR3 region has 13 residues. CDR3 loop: CAITEGRAGELFF. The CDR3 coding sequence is TGTGCCATCACCGAGGGGAGGGCCGGGGAGCTGTTTTTT.

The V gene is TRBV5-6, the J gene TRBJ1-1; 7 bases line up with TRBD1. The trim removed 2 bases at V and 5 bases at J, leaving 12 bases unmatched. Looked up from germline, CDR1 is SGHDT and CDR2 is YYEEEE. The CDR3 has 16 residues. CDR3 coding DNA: TGTGCCAGCAGCTTAGGGGACAGACTGATGAGTACTGAAGCTTTCTTT. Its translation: CASSLGDRLMSTEAFF.

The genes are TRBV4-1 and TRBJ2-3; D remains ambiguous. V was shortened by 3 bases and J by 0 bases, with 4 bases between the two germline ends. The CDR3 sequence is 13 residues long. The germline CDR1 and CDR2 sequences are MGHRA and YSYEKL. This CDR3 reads CASSQSSTDTQYF. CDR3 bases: TGCGCCAGCAGCCAGTCAAGCACAGATACGCAGTATTTT.

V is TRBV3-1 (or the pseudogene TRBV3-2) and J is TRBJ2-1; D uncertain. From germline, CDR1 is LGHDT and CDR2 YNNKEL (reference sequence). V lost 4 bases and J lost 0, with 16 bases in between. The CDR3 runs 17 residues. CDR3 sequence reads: CASSLGPRSCSYNEQFF. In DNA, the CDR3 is TGTGCCAGCAGCCTAGGCCCCAGGTCTTGCTCCTACAATGAGCAGTTCTTC.

CDR3 sequence reads: CASSQDSLGVLLHSYNEQFF. The CDR3 nucleotides are TGTGCCAGCAGCCAAGATTCTCTAGGGGTTCTCCTCCATTCCTACAATGAGCAGTTCTTC. The rearrangement uses TRBV3-1 (or the pseudogene TRBV3-2) and TRBJ2-1; D may be TRBD1 (5 bases). Trimming removed 0 bases from V and 1 base from J, with 22 bases in between. This CDR3 has 20 amino acids. The germline V gene has CDR1 LGHDT and CDR2 YNNKEL (reference sequence).